This T cell receptor beta chain was sequenced for a study of T cells in Graves' hyperthyroidism and ophthalmopathy. This clonotype was detected many times. Antigen: not known. Study-wide findings and caveats: Prediction of ophthalmopathy progression came a median around 7.1 months pre-onset. Most clonotypes expanded in thyroid above 0.001 were likewise present in blood. The authors' 13 V-J model separated ophthalmopathy from stable hyperthyroidism.

Researchers amplified the TCR beta CDR3 regions from RNA transcripts. The HTBI set primed first-round TCR CDR3 RT-PCR. TCRdb independently ran MiXCR on the multiplex PCR reads; one entry per CDR3 protein. The sample has about 330,000 distinct CDR3 sequences; roughly 13% are singletons. The diagnoses drew upon clinical symptoms, serum thyroxine and TRAb, thyroid ultrasound and orbital computed tomography. Unmatched junction bases numbered 8, after V lost 5 bases and J lost 3 bases. CDR3 length: 16 residues. Germline assignment: CDR1 SEHNR and CDR2 FQNEAQ (reference sequence). The sample consisted of blood. This TCR came from a woman between 40 and 55 years old with Graves' ophthalmopathy. This chain uses TRBV7-9 with TRBJ2-3; 10 positions agree with TRBD2. The CDR3 nucleotides are TGTGCCAGCAGCGGAAGCGGGAGGGCCGAGACAGATACGCAGTATTTT. This gives the protein CASSGSGRAETDTQYF.